Listed here is a single TCR beta chain. Its antigen remains unknown. The PCR had 60 Vbeta and 13 Jbeta primers. Measured with immunoSEQ multiplex PCR; TCRdb has only the in-frame clones, and not every one. The sample holds 150,000 to 200,000 clones, 80% to 85% seen once. This entry is derived from a study of cytomegalovirus exposure and HLA in healthy donors. The study, taken as a whole, reports: Some public TCRs appeared in many individuals, while most sequences were rare. An Asian-associated ancestry cluster reportedly showed fewer N-insertions than the approximately 620-donor mean in a later analysis. When analyzed later, the rates of TCR association showed variation by HLA locus, with DRB1 the most and HLA-C the fewest. Presence/absence analyses assumed roughly uniform sequencing depth across donors.

CDR3 length: 14 amino acids. In germline, CDR1 is SGHRS, CDR2 YFSETQ. After removal of 5 bases from V and 4 bases from J, the junction contained 7 bases not matched to a gene. Sequencing was performed on PBMCs. The receptor was isolated from a man aged 50 to 60 in good health and CMV-seronegative. The rearrangement joins TRBV5-1 to TRBJ1-1, with 8 bases aligning to TRBD1. CDR3 region: CASSNHRGGTEAFF. CDR3 DNA: TGCGCCAGCAGTAACCACAGGGGGGGCACTGAAGCTTTCTTT.